The T cell receptor beta chain under discussion was sequenced for a study of blood T cell repertoires in COVID-19. Study at large: Italy, Spain and the United States were the sources of the convalescent and acute COVID-19 samples. PBMCs, B-cell-depleted T cells, or T cells were the source of the cDNA or gDNA that made up the material.

Authors' data handling: Cell counts per sample came from amplifying reference gene primers. Clones were read by immunoSEQ multiplex PCR, and TCRdb kept only the in-frame ones, dropping some. The DNA was the basis for D and trimming; V, J and clone size are from that table. Here the sample spans about 68,000 clones, approximately 80% being singletons. This clone was seen a single time. The CDR3 spans 14 residues. Trimming took 6 bases from V and 0 from J, leaving 10 bases between them. Germline V gene sequence: CDR1 MGHDK, CDR2 SYGVNS. The rearrangement links TRBV25-1 to TRBJ2-3; tentatively, D is TRBD2 (6 bases). Sequencing was done on a sample of peripheral blood. The receptor's source is a human donor in a cohort sampled during active COVID-19. The CDR3 DNA sequence: TGTGCCAGCAGCCTAGCGTCTAGCACAGATACGCAGTATTTT. Its protein is CASSLASSTDTQYF.